These 9 T cell receptor beta chains were sequenced from one sample in a study of T cell repertoires in cytomegalovirus infection. TCRdb re-derived calls from the reads in MiXCR, one entry per CDR3 protein. The table includes approximately 290,000 distinct CDR3 sequences, roughly 24% detected once. Material for sequencing was PBMCs. These receptors came from a human donor in good health (CMV status not recorded). Some clones in this sample may be carry-over from other donors' samples.

Points on this clonotype: This likely comes from a read error, as the CDR3 has no conserved phenylalanine or tryptophan at its end. This sequence joins TRBV10-3 and TRBJ2-1; D possibly corresponds to TRBD2 (6 bases). Germline CDR1 and CDR2: ENHRY and SYGVKD. The CDR3 consists of 15 residues. V was cut by 3 bases and J by 0 bases, with 9 bases left in between. The CDR3 is CAISEPAGSYNEQFL. DNA of the CDR3: TGTGCCATCAGTGAACCAGCGGGCTCCTACAATGAGCAGTTCTTA.

Ten or more counts support this clonotype. V and J are TRBV7-2 and TRBJ2-1; no definite D call. Germline V lookup: CDR1 SGHTA, CDR2 FQGNSA. The CDR3 runs 14 residues. Trimming pared 5 bases from V and 6 bases from J, leaving 14 bases between. The CDR3 sequence is CASSPGSLRNEQFF. CDR3 coding DNA: TGTGCCAGCAGCCCCGGGTCCTTACGCAATGAGCAGTTCTTC.

The J gene is TRBJ1-5, the V gene TRBV28; possibly TRBD1 for D (5 bases). The germline V gene encodes CDR1 MDHEN and CDR2 SYDVKM. The CDR3 is 15 amino acids. Trimming cost V 4 bases and J 10 bases, with 20 bases left between them. As DNA, the CDR3 is TGTGCCAGCAGTTATTATTCCGGGGCTCGATCACCCCAGCATTTT. This encodes CASSYYSGARSPQHF.

This clonotype was counted at least ten times. The chain recombines TRBV7-2 with TRBJ2-5; either TRBD1 or TRBD2 may fit D (5 bases each). V lost 4 bases, J lost 3 bases, and 12 bases lay in between. Germline CDR1 SGHTA, CDR2 FQGNSA. There are 14 residues in the CDR3. CDR3 coding DNA: TGTGCCAGCAGCTCCATGGGGACGGAAGAGACCCAGTACTTC. Protein product: CASSSMGTEETQYF.

The chain is built from TRBV4-3 and TRBJ2-5; TRBD2 is a possible D gene (6 bases). Germline V CDR1 and CDR2: LGHNA, YSLEER. This CDR3 comprises 13 residues. V lost 5 bases to trimming and J lost 5 bases, with 12 bases between them. Here the CDR3 DNA reads TGCGCCAGCAGCGGGACTCTCAAGGAGACCCAGTACTTC. Translation: CASSGTLKETQYF.

The rearrangement links TRBV9 to TRBJ2-1; possibly TRBD1 or TRBD2 for D (5 bases each). Germline lookup yields CDR1 SGDLS and CDR2 YYNGEE. Trimming shortened V by 4 bases and J by 5 bases, and 19 bases separated the two germline ends. The CDR3 consists of 16 residues. CDR3 sequence reads: CASSSRSWDEDNEQFF. CDR3 in DNA: TGTGCCAGCAGCTCACGATCCTGGGACGAAGACAATGAGCAGTTCTTC.

This clonotype came up a few times. The chain recombines TRBV19 with TRBJ2-1; 7 bases line up with TRBD2. V was clipped by 0 bases and J by 7 bases; unmatched bases: 6. The germline V gene encodes CDR1 LNHDA and CDR2 SQIVND (reference sequence). The CDR3 extends over 15 amino acids. CDR3 sequence: CASSIDAGAQNEQFF. In DNA, the CDR3 is TGTGCCAGTAGTATAGATGCGGGAGCGCAAAATGAGCAGTTCTTC.

This clonotype was observed many times. The CDR3 DNA reads TGTGCCAGCAGCTTGTCTAGATACACTGAAGCTTTCTTT. It yields the protein CASSLSRYTEAFF. The chain joins TRBV7-8 to TRBJ1-1; D is unclear. This CDR3 has 13 residues. From germline, CDR1 is SGHVS and CDR2 FQNEAQ. The V end lost 3 bases, the J end lost 3 bases, and 8 bases lay between the germline ends.

This clonotype was counted between two and nine times. V gene TRBV7-6 combines with J gene TRBJ2-5; D gene uncertain. Germline V gene lookup returns CDR1 SGHVS and CDR2 FNYEAQ. The CDR3 covers 14 residues. V gave up 2 bases and J gave up 5 bases, with 12 bases separating them. The CDR3 sequence is CASSLFGVGETQYF. The CDR3 DNA follows: TGTGCCAGCAGCTTATTCGGAGTAGGCGAGACCCAGTACTTC. The variable domain in full, with the rest retrieved from reference TRBV7-6 and TRBJ2-5, is GAGVSQSPRYKVTKRGQDVALRCDPISGHVSLYWYRQALGQGPEFLTYFNYEAQQDKSGLPNDRFSAERPEGSISTLTIQRTEQRDSAMYRCASSLFGVGETQYFGPGTRLLVL.